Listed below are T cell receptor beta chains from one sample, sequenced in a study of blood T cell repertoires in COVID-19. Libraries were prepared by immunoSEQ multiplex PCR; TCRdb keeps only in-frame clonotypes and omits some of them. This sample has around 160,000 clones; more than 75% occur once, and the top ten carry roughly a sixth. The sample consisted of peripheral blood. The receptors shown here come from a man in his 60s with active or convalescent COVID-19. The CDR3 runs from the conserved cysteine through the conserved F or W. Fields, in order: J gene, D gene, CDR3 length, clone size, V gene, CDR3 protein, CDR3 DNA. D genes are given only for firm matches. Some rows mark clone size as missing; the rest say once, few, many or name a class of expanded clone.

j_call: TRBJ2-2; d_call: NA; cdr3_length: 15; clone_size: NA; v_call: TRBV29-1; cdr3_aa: CSVEKGDGSTGELFF; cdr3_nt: TGCAGCGTTGAAAAGGGGGATGGGAGCACCGGGGAGCTGTTTTTT
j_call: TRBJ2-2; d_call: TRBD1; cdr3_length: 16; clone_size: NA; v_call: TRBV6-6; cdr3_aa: CASRSGGKSNTGELFF; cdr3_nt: TGTGCCAGCAGGTCAGGGGGCAAGTCGAACACCGGGGAGCTGTTTTTT
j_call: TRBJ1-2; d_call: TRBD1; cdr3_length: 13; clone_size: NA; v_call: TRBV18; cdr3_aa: CASSLDRGHGYTF; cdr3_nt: TGTGCCAGCTCACTGGACAGGGGGCATGGCTACACCTTC
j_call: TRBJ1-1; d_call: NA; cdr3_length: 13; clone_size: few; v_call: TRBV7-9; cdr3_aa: CASSLSLNTEAFF; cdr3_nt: TGTGCCAGCAGCTTGAGCCTGAACACTGAAGCTTTCTTT
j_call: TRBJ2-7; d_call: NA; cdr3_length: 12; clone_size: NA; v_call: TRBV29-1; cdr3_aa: CSVRGDSYEQYF; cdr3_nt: TGCAGCGTTAGGGGCGATTCCTACGAGCAGTACTTC
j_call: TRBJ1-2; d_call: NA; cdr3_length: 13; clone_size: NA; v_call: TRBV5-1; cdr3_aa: CASSLGGARGYTF; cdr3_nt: TGCGCCAGCAGCTTAGGGGGGGCGAGAGGCTACACCTTC
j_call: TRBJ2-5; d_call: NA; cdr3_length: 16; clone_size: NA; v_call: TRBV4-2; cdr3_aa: CASSQGADESKGTQYF; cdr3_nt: TGTGCCAGCAGCCAAGGGGCCGACGAGTCGAAAGGGACCCAGTACTTC
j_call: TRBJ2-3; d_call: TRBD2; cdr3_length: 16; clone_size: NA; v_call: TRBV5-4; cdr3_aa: CASSLLASGITDTQYF; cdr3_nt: TGTGCCAGCAGCTTGTTGGCTAGCGGGATCACAGATACGCAGTATTTT
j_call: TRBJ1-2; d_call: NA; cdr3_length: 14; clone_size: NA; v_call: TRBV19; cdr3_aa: CASSPGPFGGGYTF; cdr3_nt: TGTGCCAGTAGCCCCGGGCCCTTCGGGGGTGGCTACACCTTC
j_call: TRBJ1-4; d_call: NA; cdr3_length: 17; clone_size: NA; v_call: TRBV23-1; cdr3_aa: CASRRAMGGRPNEKLFF; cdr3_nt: TGCGCCAGCAGACGCGCCATGGGGGGGCGACCTAATGAAAAACTGTTTTTT
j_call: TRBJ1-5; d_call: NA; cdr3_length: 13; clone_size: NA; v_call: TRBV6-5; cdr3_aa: CASSKQDNQPQHF; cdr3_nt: TGTGCCAGCAGTAAACAGGACAATCAGCCCCAGCATTTT
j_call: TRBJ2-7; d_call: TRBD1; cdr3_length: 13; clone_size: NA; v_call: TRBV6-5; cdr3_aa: CASGTGDSYEQYF; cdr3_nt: TGTGCCAGTGGGACAGGGGATTCCTACGAGCAGTACTTC
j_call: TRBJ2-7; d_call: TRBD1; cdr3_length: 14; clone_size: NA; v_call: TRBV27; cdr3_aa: CASSRTGSSYEQYF; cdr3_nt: TGTGCCAGCAGTCGGACAGGGAGCTCCTACGAGCAGTACTTC
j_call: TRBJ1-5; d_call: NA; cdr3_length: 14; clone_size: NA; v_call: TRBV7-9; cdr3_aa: CASSSQGRNQPQHF; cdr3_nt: TGTGCCAGCAGCTCCCAGGGGCGCAATCAGCCCCAGCATTTT
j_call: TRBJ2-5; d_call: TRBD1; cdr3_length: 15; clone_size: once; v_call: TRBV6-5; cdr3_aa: CASSYRGTGEETQYF; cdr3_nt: TGTGCCAGCAGTTACCGAGGGACAGGGGAAGAGACCCAGTACTTC
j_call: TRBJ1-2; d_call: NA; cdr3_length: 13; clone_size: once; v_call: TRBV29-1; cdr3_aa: CSVVWGHPYGYTF; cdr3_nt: TGCAGCGTTGTCTGGGGACACCCTTATGGCTACACCTTC
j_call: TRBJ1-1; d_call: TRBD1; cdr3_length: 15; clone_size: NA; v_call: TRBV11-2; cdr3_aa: CASSLGTGAYGEAFF; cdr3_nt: TGTGCCAGCAGCTTAGGCACAGGGGCCTACGGTGAAGCTTTCTTT
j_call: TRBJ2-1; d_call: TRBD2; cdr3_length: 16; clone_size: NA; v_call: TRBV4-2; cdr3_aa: CASSSSAGLAPNEQFF; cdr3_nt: TGTGCCAGCAGCTCGAGCGCGGGACTAGCACCCAATGAGCAGTTCTTC
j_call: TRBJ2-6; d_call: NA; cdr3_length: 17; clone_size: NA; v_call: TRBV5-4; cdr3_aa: CASSHDPTVSGANVLTF; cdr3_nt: TGTGCCAGCAGCCACGACCCGACAGTCTCTGGGGCCAACGTCCTGACTTTC
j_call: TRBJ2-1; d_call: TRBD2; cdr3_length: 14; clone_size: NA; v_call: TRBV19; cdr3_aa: CASSTGLAYNEQFF; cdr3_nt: TGTGCCAGTAGTACGGGACTAGCTTACAATGAGCAGTTCTTC
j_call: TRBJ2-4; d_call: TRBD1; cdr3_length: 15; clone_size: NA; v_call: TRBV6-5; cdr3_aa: CASSSTGQGRNIQYF; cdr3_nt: TGTGCCAGCAGTTCAACGGGACAGGGGAGAAACATTCAGTACTTC
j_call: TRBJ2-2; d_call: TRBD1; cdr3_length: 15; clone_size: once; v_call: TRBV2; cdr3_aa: CASSSGQGGTGELFF; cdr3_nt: TGTGCCAGCAGTTCGGGACAGGGGGGCACCGGGGAGCTGTTTTTT
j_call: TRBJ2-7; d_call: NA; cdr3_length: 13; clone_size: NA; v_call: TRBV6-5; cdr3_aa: CASSPQSSYEQYF; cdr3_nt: TGTGCCAGCAGTCCACAGAGCTCCTACGAGCAGTACTTC
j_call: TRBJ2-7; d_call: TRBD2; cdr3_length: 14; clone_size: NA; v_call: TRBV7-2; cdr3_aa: CASSRSGGIWEQYF; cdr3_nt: TGTGCCAGCAGCCGCAGCGGGGGGATCTGGGAGCAGTACTTC
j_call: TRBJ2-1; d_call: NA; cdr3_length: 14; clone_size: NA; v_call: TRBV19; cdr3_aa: CASSAGTPYNEQFF; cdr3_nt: TGTGCCAGTAGCGCCGGGACTCCGTACAATGAGCAGTTCTTC
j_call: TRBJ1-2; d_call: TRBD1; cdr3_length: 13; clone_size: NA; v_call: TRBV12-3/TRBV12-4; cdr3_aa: CASGQGNNYGYTF; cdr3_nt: TGTGCCAGCGGACAGGGCAACAACTATGGCTACACCTTC
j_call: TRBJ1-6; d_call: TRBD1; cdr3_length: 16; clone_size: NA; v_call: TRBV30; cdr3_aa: CAWTNSGGRIDSPLHF; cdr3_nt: TGTGCCTGGACGAACTCAGGGGGAAGGATTGATTCACCCCTCCACTTT
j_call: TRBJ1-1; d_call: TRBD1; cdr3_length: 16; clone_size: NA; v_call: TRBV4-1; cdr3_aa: CASRSGTVYANTEAFF; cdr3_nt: TGCGCCAGCAGGTCCGGGACAGTCTACGCGAACACTGAAGCTTTCTTT